The 11 T cell receptor beta chains given below trace back to one sample, sequenced in a study of regulatory T cells in long-lasting Graves disease. The time point: newly diagnosed GD, antithyroid drugs for less than 3 months. PBMC RNA served as the TCR library source. Construction of TCR beta libraries relied on iRepertoire HTBI primers and on Arm-PCR targeting CDR3 regions. Via MiXCR, TCRdb re-called the multiplex PCR reads, giving one row per CDR3 protein. The profile shows approximately 350,000 distinct CDR3 sequences, roughly 15% of them singletons. This sample also belongs to another study, concerning T cells in Graves' hyperthyroidism and ophthalmopathy.

The material sequenced was peripheral blood mononuclear cells (PBMCs), taken at new diagnosis, from a patient treated with antithyroid drugs. All receptors come from a woman aged 18-35 years with Graves disease.

The chain uses TRBV7-2 and TRBJ1-2; 9 bases line up with TRBD1. V was clipped by 5 bases and J by 8 bases; unmatched bases: 9. The CDR3 totals 14 residues. The germline CDR1 and CDR2 sequences are SGHTA and FQGNSA. The CDR3: CASSPGTGTNGYTF. The CDR3 DNA follows: TGTGCCAGCAGCCCCGGGACAGGGACTAACGGCTACACCTTC.

V is TRBV19 and J is TRBJ2-1; 15 bases align to TRBD2. Losses at the gene ends were 1 base for V and 15 bases for J; bases not matched to a gene: 7. Looked up from germline, CDR1 is LNHDA and CDR2 is SQIVND (reference sequence). The CDR3 length is 15 residues. CDR3: CASSIARTSGGAWFF. In nucleotides, the CDR3 is TGTGCCAGTAGTATAGCCCGGACTAGCGGGGGGGCCTGGTTCTTC. Variable domain in full (rest from reference TRBV19 and TRBJ2-1): DGGITQSPKYLFRKEGQNVTLSCEQNLNHDAMYWYRQDPGQGLRLIYYSQIVNDFQKGDIAEGYSVSREKKESFPLTVTSAQKNPTAFYLCASSIARTSGGAWFFGPGTRLTVL.

This clonotype was seen at least ten times. The J gene is TRBJ2-7, the V gene TRBV5-1; TRBD1 agrees at 8 bases. This CDR3 has 14 amino acids. The V gene's germline CDR1 is SGHRS and CDR2 YFSETQ. Unmatched junction bases numbered 4, after V lost 4 bases and J lost 1 base. CDR3 loop: CASSTGQGSYEQYF. The DNA for the CDR3 is TGCGCCAGCAGCACCGGACAGGGTTCCTACGAGCAGTACTTC. The whole variable domain, filled in from reference TRBV5-1 and TRBJ2-7, reads KAGVTQTPRYLIKTRGQQVTLSCSPISGHRSVSWYQQTPGQGLQFLFEYFSETQRNKGNFPGRFSGRQFSNSRSEMNVSTLELGDSALYLCASSTGQGSYEQYFGPGTRLTVT.

This clonotype appeared many times. The rearrangement links TRBV20-1 to TRBJ2-2, with D perhaps matching TRBD2 (5 bases). The CDR3 sequence is 14 residues long. Germline lookup yields CDR1 DFQATT and CDR2 SNEGSKA (reference sequence). V lost 1 base, J lost 2 bases, and 8 bases lay in between. CDR3 DNA sequence: TGCAGTGCTAGAGGTAGCGCCAACACCGGGGAGCTGTTTTTT. Residues: CSARGSANTGELFF.

This clonotype was seen repeatedly, ten times or more. The chain has TRBV11-1 and TRBJ1-1, with D unclear. The V gene lost 1 base and the J gene lost 9 bases, with 15 bases spanning the gap. From germline, CDR1 is SGHAT and CDR2 FQDESV (reference sequence). CDR3 length equals 14 residues. The CDR3 coding sequence is TGTGCCAGCAGCTTAGGGTGGGCGAAAACGCAAGCTTTCTTT. Translating gives CASSLGWAKTQAFF.

The table lists this clonotype with many counts. This chain links TRBV30 with TRBJ2-1; the D gene is possibly TRBD1 (6 bases). Germline V gene data show CDR1 as GTSNPN and CDR2 as SVGIG (reference sequence). The CDR3 extends over 14 amino acids. The V gene lost 1 base and the J gene lost 0 bases, with 7 bases spanning the gap. The CDR3 DNA follows: TGTGCCTGGAGTGAGGACAGCTCCTACAATGAGCAGTTCTTC. Protein: CAWSEDSSYNEQFF. Variable domain in full (rest from reference TRBV30 and TRBJ2-1): SQTIHQWPATLVQPVGSPLSLECTVEGTSNPNLYWYRQAAGRGLQLLFYSVGIGQISSEVPQNLSASRPQDRQFILSSKKLLLSDSGFYLCAWSEDSSYNEQFFGPGTRLTVL.

Turning to this clonotype: This could be a read error, since a much larger clone is one nucleotide away. The chain couples TRBV18 to TRBJ1-1; tentative D call: TRBD1 (5 bases). The germline V gene encodes CDR1 KGHSH and CDR2 LQKENI. The CDR3 length is 16 residues. CDR3: CASSKQVPGGNTEASF. In nucleotides, the CDR3 is TGTGCCAGCTCAAAACAGGTCCCTGGTGGAAACACTGAAGCTTCCTTT. Using reference TRBV18 and TRBJ1-1 for the parts outside the CDR3, the full variable domain is NAGVMQNPRHLVRRRGQEARLRCSPMKGHSHVYWYRQLPEEGLKFMVYLQKENIIDESGMPKERFSAEFPKEGPSILRIQQVVRGDSAAYFCASSKQVPGGNTEASFGQGTRLTVV.

This clonotype was seen more than once but under ten times. This chain links TRBV2 with TRBJ1-4; weak D call: TRBD1 (5 bases). Germline CDR1 is SNHLY and CDR2 is FYNNEI. Between the trimmed V and J ends, which lost 11 bases and 6 bases, there was a span of 16 bases. The CDR3 runs to 13 residues. CDR3 loop: CAGWDPRDEKLFF. As DNA, the CDR3 is TGTGCCGGGTGGGACCCAAGGGATGAAAAACTGTTTTTT.

CDR3 loop: CAISESEARRQETQYF. Written as DNA, the CDR3 is TGTGCCATCAGTGAGTCAGAGGCTAGGCGACAGGAGACCCAGTACTTC. The V call is TRBV10-3, the J call TRBJ2-5; tentative D call: TRBD1 (5 bases). With 0 bases removed from V and 5 bases from J, the gap between germline ends came to 16 bases. Germline CDR1 is ENHRY and CDR2 is SYGVKD. CDR3 length: 16 amino acids.

The chain recombines TRBV4-2 with TRBJ1-2; 9 nucleotides agree with TRBD1. The CDR3 loop spans 16 amino acids. V was clipped by 0 bases and J by 6 bases; unmatched bases: 8. The germline V gene encodes CDR1 LGHNA and CDR2 YNFKEQ. Written as DNA, the CDR3 is TGTGCCAGCAGCCAAGATCTGGGGACAGGGCGGCATGGCTACACCTTC. Protein product: CASSQDLGTGRHGYTF.

The sample holds many counts of this clonotype. The chain joins TRBV4-1 to TRBJ2-3; a possible D gene is TRBD1 (5 bases). The V gene lost 6 bases and the J gene lost 2 bases, with 15 bases spanning the gap. The CDR3 is 15 amino acids. Germline V gene sequence: CDR1 MGHRA, CDR2 YSYEKL. The CDR3 DNA follows: TGCGCCAGCAGTCAACCCAGGGTCTCCACAGATACGCAGTATTTT. Protein: CASSQPRVSTDTQYF.